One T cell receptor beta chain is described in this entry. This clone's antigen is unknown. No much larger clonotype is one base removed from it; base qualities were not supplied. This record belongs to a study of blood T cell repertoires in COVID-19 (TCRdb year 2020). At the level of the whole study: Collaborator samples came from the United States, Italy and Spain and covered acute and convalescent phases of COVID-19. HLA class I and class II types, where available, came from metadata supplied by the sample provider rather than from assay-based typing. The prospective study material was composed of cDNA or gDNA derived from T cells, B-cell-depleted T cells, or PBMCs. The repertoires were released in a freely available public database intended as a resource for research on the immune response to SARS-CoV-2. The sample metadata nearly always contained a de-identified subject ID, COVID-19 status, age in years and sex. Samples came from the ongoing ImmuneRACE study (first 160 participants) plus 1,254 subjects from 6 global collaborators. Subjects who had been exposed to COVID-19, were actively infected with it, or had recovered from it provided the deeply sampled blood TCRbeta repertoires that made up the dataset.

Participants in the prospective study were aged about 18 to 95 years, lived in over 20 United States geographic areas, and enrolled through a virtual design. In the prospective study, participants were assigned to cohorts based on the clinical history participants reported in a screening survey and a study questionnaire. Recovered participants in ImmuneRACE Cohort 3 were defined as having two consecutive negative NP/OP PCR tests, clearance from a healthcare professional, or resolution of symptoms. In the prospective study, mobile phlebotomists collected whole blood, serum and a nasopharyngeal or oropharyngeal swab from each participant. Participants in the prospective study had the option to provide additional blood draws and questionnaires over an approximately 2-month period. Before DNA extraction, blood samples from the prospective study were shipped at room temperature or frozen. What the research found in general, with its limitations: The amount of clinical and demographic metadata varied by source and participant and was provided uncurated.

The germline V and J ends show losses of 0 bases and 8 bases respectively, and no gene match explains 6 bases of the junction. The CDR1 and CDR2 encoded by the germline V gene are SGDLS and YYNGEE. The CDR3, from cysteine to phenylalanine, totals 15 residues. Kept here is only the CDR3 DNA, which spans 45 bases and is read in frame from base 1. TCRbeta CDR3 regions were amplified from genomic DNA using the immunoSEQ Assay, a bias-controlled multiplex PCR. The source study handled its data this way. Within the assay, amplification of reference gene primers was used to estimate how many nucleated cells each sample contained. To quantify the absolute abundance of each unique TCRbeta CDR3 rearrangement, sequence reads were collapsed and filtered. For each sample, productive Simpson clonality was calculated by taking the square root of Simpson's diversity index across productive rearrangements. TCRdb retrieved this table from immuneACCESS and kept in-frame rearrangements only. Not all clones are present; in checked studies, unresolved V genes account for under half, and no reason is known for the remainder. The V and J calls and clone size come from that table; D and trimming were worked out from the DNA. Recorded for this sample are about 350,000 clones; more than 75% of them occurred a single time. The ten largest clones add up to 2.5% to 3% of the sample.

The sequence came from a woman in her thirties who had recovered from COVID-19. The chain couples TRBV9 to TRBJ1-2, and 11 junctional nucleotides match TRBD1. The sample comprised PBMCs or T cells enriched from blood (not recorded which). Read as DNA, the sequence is TGTGCCAGCAGCGTAGGTGGACAGGGGGCGCTGGGCTACACCTTC. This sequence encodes CASSVGGQGALGYTF.